This T cell receptor (beta chain) stems from a study of T cells in localized non-small cell lung cancer. TCRdb keeps only in-frame clones here, not all; method: immunoSEQ multiplex PCR. The table includes roughly 1,700 clones, about 35% detected once. Only a few counts were recorded for this clone. Antigen specificity is unknown. Findings and caveats of the study: Prolonged overall survival went with higher T cell density in the blood.

The receptor was derived from a female donor of 60 years or more with stage II squamous cell lung carcinoma. The sequences come from normal lung tissue next to the tumor, collected before any cancer treatment.

The chain's CDR3 is CASNRGEAMNTEAFF. CDR3 DNA: TGTGCCAGTAATCGCGGAGAGGCAATGAACACTGAAGCTTTCTTT. The V gene is TRBV19, the J gene TRBJ1-1; D gene uncertain. Trimming pared 7 bases from V and 0 bases from J, leaving 15 bases between. The CDR3 runs to 15 residues. Germline V gene sequence: CDR1 LNHDA, CDR2 SQIVND (reference sequence).